These T cell receptor beta chains were read from a single sample in a study of T cells in Graves' hyperthyroidism and ophthalmopathy. Using its own MiXCR run on the multiplex PCR reads, TCRdb lists one record per CDR3 protein. The repertoire holds roughly 330,000 distinct CDR3 sequences, with approximately 17% as singletons. Sequencing input: blood. The receptors come from a man aged 25 to 40 with Graves' hyperthyroidism. CDR3s include the opening cysteine and the closing phenylalanine or tryptophan. Each record gives: V gene, D gene, J gene, clone size, CDR3 DNA, CDR3 protein. D genes are given only for firm matches. Some rows mark clone size as missing; the rest say once, few, many or name a class of expanded clone.

>TRBV6-2/TRBV6-3|-|TRBJ2-5|many
TGTGCCAGCAGTTACTTAACGGGTGGGGAGACCCAGTACTTC
CASSYLTGGETQYF
>TRBV6-1|-|TRBJ2-5|-
TGTGCCAGCAGTCCCCTAGCTGATCAAGAGACCCAGTACTTC
CASSPLADQETQYF
>TRBV27|TRBD2|TRBJ2-1|many
TGTGCCAGCACATACGGGACTAGTCCCCACAATGAGCAGTTCTTC
CASTYGTSPHNEQFF
>TRBV15|-|TRBJ1-6|-
TGTGCCACCAGCAGAGACCCGCCCGAAATGGGTCCCCTCCACTTT
CATSRDPPEMGPLHF
>TRBV28|-|TRBJ1-2|many
TGTGCCAGCAGTTTAGCAGGCCTTTGGGGCTACACCTTC
CASSLAGLWGYTF
>TRBV19|-|TRBJ2-7|-
TGTGCCAGTAGTCGGGACCCGGCCGGCGACGAGCAGTACTTC
CASSRDPAGDEQYF
>TRBV27|-|TRBJ2-7|few
TGTGCCAGCAAAGTCCGGGGGAGTTACGAGCAGTACTTC
CASKVRGSYEQYF
>TRBV27|TRBD2|TRBJ2-7|-
TGTGCCAGCAGTTTATTCGTCGGGACTAGTCCCTACGAGCAGTACTTC
CASSLFVGTSPYEQYF
>TRBV11-2|-|TRBJ2-4|many
TGTGCCAGCAGCTTGAGTCTGGGAAACATTCAGTACTTC
CASSLSLGNIQYF
>TRBV5-6|-|TRBJ1-1|many
TGTGCCAGCAGCTTGTCCGGGGGCTCCACTGAAGCTTTCTTT
CASSLSGGSTEAFF
>TRBV29-1|-|TRBJ2-1|-
TGCAGCGTTGAAGATCGCACACGCAATGAGCAGTTCTTC
CSVEDRTRNEQFF
>TRBV9|-|TRBJ2-3|-
TGTGCCAGCAGCGTTCGGGACACCTCTAGCACAGATACGCAGTATTTT
CASSVRDTSSTDTQYF
>TRBV12-3/TRBV12-4|-|TRBJ2-1|few
TGTGCCAGCATGGGGGGAGCTCGTTACAATGAGCAGTTCTTC
CASMGGARYNEQFF
>TRBV7-9|-|TRBJ1-1|many
TGTGCCAGCAGCTTAGGGGCAGGGCGTGAAGCTTTCTTT
CASSLGAGREAFF
>TRBV29-1|TRBD1|TRBJ1-3|-
TGCAGCGTTGAAGACGACAGGGTTGGAAACACCATATATTTT
CSVEDDRVGNTIYF
>TRBV20-1|TRBD1|TRBJ1-1|many
TGCAGTGCTGTTGACAGGGGTCTCAACACTGAAGCTTTCTTT
CSAVDRGLNTEAFF
>TRBV9|TRBD2|TRBJ2-7|-
TGTGCCAGCAGCGCCCAAGCGGGAGGTCCCGGCGAGCAGTACTTC
CASSAQAGGPGEQYF
>TRBV2|-|TRBJ2-5|many
TGTGCCAGCAGTTCCGAATATAGGACAGAGGGAGCCGGACTACCGAGGGAGACCCAGTACTTC
CASSSEYRTEGAGLPRETQYF
>TRBV20-1|TRBD2|TRBJ2-7|many
TGCAGTCCCTTTGCCCCCGGACTAGCGGGGCAGTACTTC
CSPFAPGLAGQYF
>TRBV10-3|-|TRBJ1-2|few
TGTGCCATCAGTGGAAACATCGGAGTCGGTGGCTACACCTTC
CAISGNIGVGGYTF
>TRBV18|-|TRBJ2-7|many
TGTGCCAGCAGCCCGGACGGCTACGAGCAGTACTTC
CASSPDGYEQYF
>TRBV7-8|TRBD1|TRBJ2-7|many
TGTGCCAGCAGCTTCATCCGACCGACAGGGCTAGTCTCCTACGAGCAGTACTTC
CASSFIRPTGLVSYEQYF
>TRBV18|-|TRBJ1-2|many
TGTGCCAGCTCACAAACGACAGACAACTATGGCTACACCTTC
CASSQTTDNYGYTF
>TRBV27|-|TRBJ1-6|-
TGTGCCTCCACCTGGACGTATAATTCACCCCTCCACTTT
CASTWTYNSPLHF
>TRBV20-1|TRBD2|TRBJ2-7|-
TGCAGTGCTTGGGGACTAGCGGGATACGAGCAGTACTTC
CSAWGLAGYEQYF
>TRBV7-8|-|TRBJ1-5|-
TGTGCCAGCAGCTTATATTATGAGCAGAATCAGCCCCAGCATTTT
CASSLYYEQNQPQHF
>TRBV12-3/TRBV12-4|TRBD2|TRBJ2-7|many
TGTGCCAGCGGGGGGAGCGGGACCTACGAGCAGTACTTC
CASGGSGTYEQYF
>TRBV9|-|TRBJ2-5|many
TGTGCCAGCAGCGTAGGAGGCAGCACCCAAGAGACCCAGTACTTC
CASSVGGSTQETQYF
>TRBV4-1|-|TRBJ1-2|few
TGCGCCAGCAGCCAAGGGACAGCTGGCTATGGCTACACCTTC
CASSQGTAGYGYTF
>TRBV28|-|TRBJ2-1|many
TGTGCCAGCAGTTCGGCCCAGGAGCCAACAGGGAATGAGCAGTTCTTC
CASSSAQEPTGNEQFF
>TRBV15|-|TRBJ2-2|-
TGTGCCACCAGCAGTCCCCGTGGTGTCGGGGAGCTGTTTTTT
CATSSPRGVGELFF
>TRBV30|-|TRBJ2-7|many
TGTGCCTGGAGTGTATTTATAGGGTCGATATACGAGCAGTACTTC
CAWSVFIGSIYEQYF
>TRBV27|-|TRBJ2-2|many
TGTGCCAGCAACCAACACAACACCGGGGAGCTGTTTTTT
CASNQHNTGELFF
>TRBV7-9|-|TRBJ2-2|-
TGTGCCAGCAGTAACCAGGCGGGTACCGGGGAGCTGTTTTTT
CASSNQAGTGELFF
>TRBV7-3|-|TRBJ2-3|many
TGTGCCAGCAGCCCAGGGTGGGGTTACACAGATACGCAGTATTTT
CASSPGWGYTDTQYF
>TRBV20-1|-|TRBJ2-3|many
TGCAGTGCTAATAACGCCGACATCCCACCAGATACGCAGTATTTT
CSANNADIPPDTQYF
>TRBV5-8|TRBD1|TRBJ1-5|few
TGTGCCAGCAGCCTGGACAGGGCGGTGGCTCAGCCCCAGCATTTT
CASSLDRAVAQPQHF
>TRBV4-1|-|TRBJ1-1|many
TGCGCCAGCAGCCAAGCCGACGTCCAAATTGAAGCTTTCTTT
CASSQADVQIEAFF
>TRBV5-6|TRBD1|TRBJ2-7|-
TGTGCCAGCAGGGGGGACAGGGTCCACGAGCAGTACTTC
CASRGDRVHEQYF
>TRBV5-1|-|TRBJ2-2|few
TGCGCCAGCAGTCCCTTGGAGGGTAGCACCGGGGAGCTGTTTTTT
CASSPLEGSTGELFF
>TRBV12-3/TRBV12-4|-|TRBJ2-3|many
TGTGCCAGCAGGAAAGGGGGAGATACGCAGTATTTT
CASRKGGDTQYF
>TRBV5-1|-|TRBJ2-2|-
TGCGCCAGCGTACCGGATGGAAACACCGGGGAGCTGTTTTTT
CASVPDGNTGELFF
>TRBV5-1|TRBD2|TRBJ2-1|few
TGCGCCAGCAGCACCCAGACTAGCGGGAGACTTGGCTACAATGAGCAGTTCTTC
CASSTQTSGRLGYNEQFF
>TRBV24-1|TRBD1|TRBJ2-3|-
TGTGCCACCAGTGATTTTGGGACAGGGCGCACAGATACGCAGTATTTT
CATSDFGTGRTDTQYF
>TRBV5-6|-|TRBJ2-1|-
TGTGCCAGCAGCTTGGTAGGCCCAGCGAGCGTAGAGCAGTTCTTC
CASSLVGPASVEQFF
>TRBV10-2|-|TRBJ1-5|-
TGCGCCAGCACCCGGACAGTTAATCAGCCCCAGCATTTT
CASTRTVNQPQHF
>TRBV7-2|TRBD2|TRBJ2-7|few
TGTGCCAGCAGCGCCGCGGGACTAGCGGCTCACGAGCAGTACTTC
CASSAAGLAAHEQYF